This TCR beta chain derives from a study of tumor-infiltrating lymphocytes in primary liver carcinoma. Overall study context: The patients included men and women who were aged 30 to 69 years. Tumor staging was T1-T3 N0M0; sizes spanned roughly 4.2 to 10 cm across. Samples returned roughly 3.5 to 8 million productive TCRbeta reads, a yield that was similar across tissue types.

The study extracted blood RNA from unsorted whole blood and also extracted germline DNA. Infection with HBV was chronic in patients; they were treatment-naive. To note about this clonotype: The germline gene is not matched at one end of the junction; a read error may be the cause.

This CDR3 comprises 13 residues. In germline, CDR1 is SGHAT, CDR2 FQNNGV. A constant-region primer served to make TCR beta cDNA from about 500 ng total RNA. Three-round nested multiplex PCR performed with slightly modified ARM-PCR produced the TCR beta libraries. Forward primers for TRBV1-TRBV30 and a C-beta reverse primer served the first two PCR rounds, at about 9 cycles each. TCRdb re-derived calls from the multiplex PCR reads in MiXCR, one entry per CDR3 protein. The sample has roughly 330,000 distinct CDR3 sequences, about 61% seen once. The sequence derives from a man aged 40-49 years with primary liver carcinoma and hepatitis B virus infection. The material sequenced was peripheral blood. V gene TRBV11-2 combines with J gene TRBJ2-3, with a possible D match to TRBD2 (6 bases). CDR3 sequence reads: CVSSLSGAGTQYF. The CDR3 DNA reads as TGTGTCAGCAGCTTATCGGGAGCAGGTACGCAGTATTTT.